These 21 T cell receptor beta chains were all obtained from the same sample, sequenced in a study of kidney transplant recipient with SARS-CoV-2 infection. TCRdb re-analysed the reads in MiXCR, keeping a single row per CDR3 protein. The data show fewer than 250,000 distinct CDR3 sequences, under 30% seen once. The sample here was a blood sample, taken at baseline and on day 111 from a kidney transplant recipient. The receptor source for this set is a male patient between 25 and 39 years old who had COVID-19 and was a kidney transplant recipient. Some T cells here may be from the graft donor.

V and J are TRBV6-1 and TRBJ2-6; D uncertain. The CDR3 runs to 15 residues. V lost 1 base and J lost 0, with 4 bases in between. Germline V gene lookup returns CDR1 MNHNS and CDR2 SASEGT. The CDR3 DNA reads TGTGCCAGCAGTGAAGTTTCCTCTGGGGCCAACGTCCTGACTTTC. Its protein product is CASSEVSSGANVLTF.

The chain recombines TRBV30 with TRBJ2-6; 9 positions agree with TRBD1. The germline CDR1 and CDR2 sequences are GTSNPN and SVGIG (reference sequence). The CDR3 has 16 residues. V gave up 3 bases and J gave up 4 bases; unmatched junction bases: 7. The CDR3 sequence: CAWRIQGARGANVLTF. CDR3 DNA: TGTGCCTGGAGGATACAGGGGGCGCGGGGGGCCAACGTCCTGACTTTC.

Concerning this clonotype: A much larger clone differs by one base, so this may be a read error. The rearrangement uses TRBV12-2 and TRBJ1-2. TRBV12-2 is labeled a pseudogene. CDR3 length: 17 residues. CDR3 amino acids: CASRRTGTLRKTYGYTF. Written as DNA, the CDR3 is TGTGCAAGTCGCCGGACGGGGACTCTACGAAAGACCTATGGCTACACCTTC.

On this clonotype itself: This sequence may be a read error, since a much larger clone differs from it by one base. The rearrangement joins TRBV30 to TRBJ2-1, with a tentative D call TRBD1 (6 bases). The CDR3 runs 13 residues. The V gene lost 5 bases and the J gene lost 7 bases, with 15 bases spanning the gap. The germline V gene has CDR1 GTSNPN and CDR2 SVGIG (reference sequence). In nucleotides, the CDR3 is TGTGCCTGGGAGGACAGTGAGGTGAATGAGCAGTTCTTC. The encoded protein is CAWEDSEVNEQFF.

This clonotype was detected a few times. This chain links TRBV12-3 or TRBV12-4 with TRBJ1-2; no definite D call. Between the trimmed V and J ends, which lost 4 bases and 4 bases, there was a span of 22 bases. There are 17 residues in the CDR3. CDR3 in amino acids: CASSCGYSFRKTYGYTF. The CDR3 DNA reads as TGTGCCAGCAGTTGCGGCTACAGCTTCCGAAAGACCTATGGCTACACCTTC.

The chain recombines TRBV11-2 with TRBJ2-5; 8 nucleotides agree with TRBD2. Trimming removed 2 bases from V and 5 bases from J; junction bases left unmatched: 1. Germline-derived CDR1 and CDR2 are SGHAT and FQNNGV. This CDR3 spans 13 amino acids. The CDR3 DNA reads as TGTGCCAGCAGCTTACCGGGAGGGGAGACCCAGTACTTC. Protein sequence: CASSLPGGETQYF.

Concerning this clonotype: The CDR3 does not end in the conserved phenylalanine or tryptophan, so this is likely a read error. The chain is built from TRBV7-6 and TRBJ2-1; D possibly corresponds to TRBD2 (6 bases). Germline CDR1 and CDR2: SGHVS and FNYEAQ. The V end was cut by 5 bases, the J end by 6 bases, with 17 bases between. There are 15 residues in the CDR3. The CDR3 sequence is CASSPRGGAFNEQFL. CDR3 nucleotide sequence: TGTGCCAGCAGCCCCCGGGGCGGGGCCTTCAATGAGCAGTTCCTC.

Concerning this clonotype itself: A much larger clone lies a single base off, so this may be a read error. This chain links TRBV6-2 or TRBV6-3 with TRBJ2-4; D might be TRBD1 or TRBD2, each matching 5 bases. CDR1 MNHEY and CDR2 SVGEGT come from the germline V gene. This CDR3 has 16 amino acids. The CDR3 region is CASSSLGVLAKNIRYF. CDR3 coding DNA: TGTGCCAGCAGTTCACTAGGGGTGCTAGCCAAAAACATTCGGTACTTC.

With respect to this clonotype: A much bigger clone sits one base away, suggesting this may be a read error. The V gene is TRBV4-1, the J gene TRBJ2-5, with 11 bases lining up with TRBD1. Germline lookup yields CDR1 MGHRA and CDR2 YSYEKL. CDR3 length: 19 amino acids. V dropped 4 bases and J dropped 5; count of bases not matched to a gene: 18. The CDR3 loop reads CASSREGSGTGGRGETQYF. CDR3 DNA sequence: TGCGCCAGCAGCCGAGAGGGATCGGGGACAGGGGGTCGAGGGGAGACCCAGTACTTC.

This clonotype was recorded at least ten times. The chain couples TRBV12-3 or TRBV12-4 to TRBJ1-2; D call uncertain. This CDR3 contains 17 residues. V dropped 5 bases and J dropped 4 bases, with 23 bases sitting between them. This chain's CDR3 is CASSPKTTAGKTYGYTF. The CDR3 nucleotides read TGTGCCAGCAGTCCAAAGACCACAGCAGGAAAGACCTATGGCTACACCTTC.

This clonotype occurred many times. This chain uses TRBV7-9 with TRBJ2-7, with D uncertain. CDR3 size: 11 residues. CDR1 and CDR2 (germline): SEHNR, FQNEAQ (reference sequence). V was clipped by 5 bases and J by 4 bases, with 6 bases between them. CDR3 amino acids: CASSPEYEQYF. The CDR3 DNA follows: TGTGCCAGCAGCCCCGAGTACGAGCAGTACTTC.

The V gene is TRBV30, the J gene TRBJ2-1, with TRBD2 matching 8 bases. V trimming: 4 bases; J trimming: 6 bases; junction bases outside the gene matches: 14. Germline V gene data show CDR1 as GTSNPN and CDR2 as SVGIG (reference sequence). The CDR3 has 16 residues. The CDR3: CAWIRGAGVLGNEQFF. DNA for the CDR3: TGTGCCTGGATTAGGGGAGCGGGAGTTCTTGGCAATGAGCAGTTCTTC.

Comment on this clonotype: A read error may explain this, as a much larger clone is one base away. V gene TRBV3-1 combines with J gene TRBJ2-1; 7 bases are shared with TRBD2. Germline CDR1 is LGHDT and CDR2 is YNNKEL (reference sequence). CDR3 size: 15 residues. CDR3 nucleotide sequence: TGTGCCAGCGGCCAACGACGGGGGGTTTACAATGAGCAGTTCTTC. It is translated as CASGQRRGVYNEQFF.

At least ten counts were recorded for this clonotype. V usage is TRBV19 and J usage is TRBJ1-2; a possible D gene is TRBD1 (5 bases). Germline V gene lookup returns CDR1 LNHDA and CDR2 SQIVND (reference sequence). The CDR3 is made up of 17 amino acids. Trimming shortened V by 4 bases and J by 4 bases, and 22 bases separated the two germline ends. This CDR3 reads CASSSERTNRKTYGYTF. The CDR3 DNA follows: TGTGCCAGTAGTAGCGAAAGGACAAATCGAAAGACCTATGGCTACACCTTC.

This clonotype came up many times. This chain connects TRBV12-5 to TRBJ1-2, with D perhaps matching TRBD1 (5 bases). Trimming stripped 5 bases from V and 4 bases from J, with 23 bases between. Germline V gene data show CDR1 as LGHNT and CDR2 as FRNRAP. The CDR3 has 17 residues. The CDR3 here is CASGRLLLQGKTYGYTF. The DNA for the CDR3 is TGTGCTAGTGGTCGATTGCTTTTGCAGGGAAAGACCTATGGCTACACCTTC.

This clonotype has ten or more counts. The genes are TRBV6-5 and TRBJ2-1; D is possibly TRBD2 (6 bases). The CDR3 loop spans 18 amino acids. The ends were cut back, 7 bases at V and 0 bases at J, with 22 bases in the middle. Germline V CDR1 and CDR2: MNHEY, SVGAGI. CDR3 sequence (DNA): TGTGCCAGCATCCCTCGGGCATTTGGGAGGATCTCCTACAATGAGCAGTTCTTC. Translated: CASIPRAFGRISYNEQFF.

The chain is built from TRBV2 and TRBJ2-1; 11 bases are shared with TRBD2. This CDR3 is 13 amino acids long. Germline CDR1 SNHLY, CDR2 FYNNEI. V was pared by 6 bases and J by 8 bases, with 3 bases of the junction left unmatched. CDR3 coding DNA: TGTGCCAGCAGGGCTAGCGGGAGGCATGAGCAGTTCTTC. It is translated as CASRASGRHEQFF.

This clonotype was recorded many times. This chain connects TRBV6-5 to TRBJ1-5; TRBD1 might be the D (6 bases). Germline CDR1 reads MNHEY; CDR2 reads SVGAGI. The CDR3 length is 15 residues. Trimming stripped 0 bases from V and 7 bases from J, with 13 bases between. CDR3 DNA: TGTGCCAGCAGTTACTCATCAGGGGCGCGGCAGCCCCAGCATTTT. It encodes CASSYSSGARQPQHF.

This clonotype was recorded many times. V usage is TRBV10-3 and J usage is TRBJ2-7, with 7 bases aligning to TRBD1. The V and J ends lost 3 bases and 6 bases, in that order; junction bases with no gene match: 8. The CDR3 totals 14 residues. Germline CDR1 and CDR2: ENHRY and SYGVKD. CDR3 nucleotides: TGTGCCATCAGTGACCCAGACAGGGAATTCGAGCAGTACTTC. Translating gives CAISDPDREFEQYF.

This clonotype was picked up many times. The chain combines TRBV20-1 with TRBJ2-7; 10 positions agree with TRBD2. V shed 4 bases, J shed 3 bases, and the junction held 9 bases outside the gene matches. The germline V gene encodes CDR1 DFQATT and CDR2 SNEGSKA (reference sequence). The CDR3 consists of 15 residues. CDR3 in amino acids: CSAISLAGVGYEQYF. The CDR3 DNA reads TGCAGTGCTATCTCTCTAGCGGGAGTTGGCTACGAGCAGTACTTC.

On this clonotype: The germline gene is not matched at one end of the junction; a read error may be the cause. The chain's CDR3 is CASSSIAEHTGTQYF. The DNA for the CDR3 is TGTGCCAGCAGTTCCATAGCGGAGCACACAGGTACGCAGTATTTT. This chain uses TRBV6-2 or TRBV6-3 with TRBJ2-3, with D possibly being TRBD2 (6 bases). This CDR3 comprises 15 residues. Germline V lookup: CDR1 MNHEY, CDR2 SVGEGT.